These 12 T cell receptor beta chains originate from one sample sequenced in a study of cytomegalovirus exposure and HLA in healthy donors. The PCR ran on 60 Vbeta and 13 Jbeta primers. Assay used: immunoSEQ multiplex PCR; TCRdb lists only in-frame clones, some missing. Of fewer than 200,000 clones listed, roughly 85% are singletons. Sequencing input: PBMCs. The receptors stem from a woman aged 40 to 50 in good health and CMV-seronegative.

This clone appeared a few times. The chain links TRBV11-3 to TRBJ1-1, with TRBD1 as a possible D gene (5 bases). Germline-derived CDR1 and CDR2 are SGHNT and YENEEA. The CDR3 consists of 14 residues. The V end lost 5 bases, the J end lost 1 base, and 11 bases lay between the germline ends. Written as DNA, the CDR3 is TGTGCCAGCAGCCAAGAAGGGGAGAACACTGAAGCTTTCTTT. Residues: CASSQEGENTEAFF.

The chain carries TRBV6-6 and TRBJ1-5; D gene uncertain. V gave up 2 bases and J gave up 7 bases, with 9 bases separating them. This CDR3 has 13 amino acids. Per the germline V gene, CDR1 is MNHNY and CDR2 is SVGAGI (reference sequence). The CDR3 coding sequence is TGTGCCAGCAGTTACGAGGGAGGGCAGCCCCAGCATTTT. Amino acids: CASSYEGGQPQHF.

This clone was counted a few times. The V call is TRBV27, the J call TRBJ1-5; D perhaps matches TRBD1 (6 bases). This CDR3 is built from 16 residues. V lost 3 bases and J lost 5, with 17 bases in between. Germline V gene lookup returns CDR1 MNHEY and CDR2 SMNVEV (reference sequence). The chain's CDR3 is CASSFGPPGGDQPQHF. In nucleotides, the CDR3 is TGTGCCAGCAGTTTCGGCCCCCCGGGGGGCGATCAGCCCCAGCATTTT.

V gene TRBV5-8 combines with J gene TRBJ1-5, with D possibly TRBD1 on 5 matching bases. Trimming removed 0 bases at V and 6 bases at J, with 13 bases between. Germline V gene sequence: CDR1 SGHTS, CDR2 YDEGEE. The CDR3 spans 15 residues. The CDR3 DNA reads as TGTGCCAGCAGCTTGGGGGGGAGGATTTTTCAGCCCCAGCATTTT. Amino acid sequence: CASSLGGRIFQPQHF.

The rearrangement uses TRBV5-4 and TRBJ1-2; D is unresolved. The CDR3 is 14 residues long. Trimming took 0 bases from V and 1 from J, leaving 7 bases between them. Germline CDR1 SGHNT, CDR2 YYREEE (reference sequence). The CDR3 nucleotides are TGTGCCAGCAGCTTGGGAGCGAGTAACTATGGCTACACCTTC. It codes for CASSLGASNYGYTF.

This chain connects TRBV28 to TRBJ2-4, with 7 nucleotides matching TRBD1. Germline CDR1 reads MDHEN; CDR2 reads SYDVKM. CDR3 length equals 16 residues. V shed 6 bases and J 3 bases; nucleotides not matched to a gene: 11. The CDR3 region is CASSSLWGQYKNIQYF. CDR3 coding DNA: TGTGCCAGCAGCTCGTTGTGGGGACAGTACAAAAACATTCAGTACTTC.

The chain recombines TRBV2 with TRBJ1-5; D remains unclear. Germline V CDR1 and CDR2: SNHLY, FYNNEI. The CDR3 contains 15 residues. Trimming pared 5 bases from V and 2 bases from J, leaving 13 bases between. CDR3 amino acids: CASSRGGSGNQPQHF. DNA for the CDR3: TGTGCCAGCAGTCGTGGAGGAAGTGGCAATCAGCCCCAGCATTTT.

The chain employs TRBV5-6 and TRBJ1-2; D remains unclear. The CDR3 contains 13 residues. Germline-derived CDR1 and CDR2 are SGHDT and YYEEEE. V lost 2 bases and J lost 0, with 5 bases in between. This CDR3 reads CASSLRANYGYTF. The DNA of the CDR3 is TGTGCCAGCAGCTTAAGAGCTAACTATGGCTACACCTTC. Supplemented by reference TRBV5-6 and TRBJ1-2, the full variable domain reads DAGVTQSPTHLIKTRGQQVTLRCSPKSGHDTVSWYQQALGQGPQFIFQYYEEEERQRGNFPDRFSGHQFPNYSSELNVNALLLGDSALYLCASSLRANYGYTFGSGTRLTVV.

V is TRBV4-1 and J is TRBJ1-1, with TRBD1 matching over 9 bases. After removal of 2 bases from V and 8 bases from J, the junction contained 18 bases not matched to a gene. Germline V gene lookup returns CDR1 MGHRA and CDR2 YSYEKL. The CDR3 totals 18 residues. This CDR3 is CASSQFRGDRVGRWEAFF. CDR3 sequence (DNA): TGCGCCAGCAGCCAATTCCGTGGGGACAGGGTAGGACGGTGGGAAGCTTTCTTT.

V gene TRBV27 combines with J gene TRBJ2-3; D might be TRBD2 (6 bases). CDR1 is MNHEY, CDR2 SMNVEV, per germline (reference sequence). The V and J ends lost 7 bases and 5 bases respectively, with 19 bases between them. The CDR3 contains 15 residues. The DNA of the CDR3 is TGTGCCAGCACCCTAAGTGGGGGGACGAAAGATACGCAGTATTTT. It specifies CASTLSGGTKDTQYF.

The chain recombines TRBV11-3 with TRBJ1-1; 7 positions agree with TRBD1. With V trimmed by 3 bases and J by 6 bases, 4 bases remained unmatched. The CDR3 is made up of 13 amino acids. The germline gives CDR1 SGHNT, CDR2 YENEEA. Written as DNA, the CDR3 is TGTGCCAGCAGCTTTTACAGGGGAGCTGAAGCTTTCTTT. This encodes CASSFYRGAEAFF.

In DNA, the CDR3 is TGTGCCAGCAGTGGGAGGCGTGAGCAGTTCTTC. It is translated as CASSGRREQFF. The chain joins TRBV2 to TRBJ2-1, with TRBD2 as a possible D gene (5 bases). The germline V gene encodes CDR1 SNHLY and CDR2 FYNNEI. The CDR3 is 11 residues long. The V end was cut by 4 bases, the J end by 9 bases, with 7 bases between.